The 20 T cell receptor beta chains presented below share a single source sample, sequenced in a study of vaccination and CD4 T cells after COVID-19. No antigens are known for them. Once obtained from cultured CD4+ T cells, the DNA was sequenced using the Oncomine TCR Beta short-read assay. TCRdb called the PCR reads again in MiXCR, with one record for every CDR3 protein. The table shows about 6,600 distinct CDR3 sequences, with around 50% occurring only once. Sample treatment: roughly ten-day PBMC culture with coronavirus spike peptide pools or control peptides (ViraFEST assay). The unexposed donor's CD4+ T cells were collected before the COVID-19 pandemic (2011-2018). Sequencing input: CD4+ T cells from blood, cultured in vitro. The receptors shown here come from a human donor in good health.

The CDR3 loop reads CASSEGLVSYEQYF. CDR3 coding DNA: TGTGCCAGCAGCGAGGGGTTAGTCTCCTACGAGCAGTACTTC. The chain employs TRBV7-2 and TRBJ2-7; D tentatively fits TRBD1 or TRBD2 (5 bases each). The CDR3 runs 14 residues. Deletions cut 5 bases from V and 0 bases from J, with 11 bases between. Germline values: CDR1 SGHTA, CDR2 FQGNSA. The full variable domain, in which reference TRBV7-2 and TRBJ2-7 provide the parts outside the CDR3, is GAGVSQSPSNKVTEKGKDVELRCDPISGHTALYWYRQSLGQGLEFLIYFQGNSAPDKSGLPSDRFSAERTGGSVSTLTIQRTQQEDSAVYLCASSEGLVSYEQYFGPGTRLTVT.

This clonotype was observed a handful of times. The chain carries TRBV12-3 or TRBV12-4 and TRBJ1-5; a possible D gene is TRBD1 (6 bases). V dropped 7 bases and J dropped 7 bases, with 14 bases sitting between them. The CDR3 is made up of 13 amino acids. In DNA form, the CDR3 reads TGTGCCAGCACGGGAGGACAGAACCAGCCCCAGCATTTT. Translating it yields CASTGGQNQPQHF.

This clonotype was picked up a small number of times. The chain joins TRBV20-1 to TRBJ1-5; D might be TRBD1 (5 bases). CDR1 is DFQATT and CDR2 is SNEGSKA in the germline V gene (reference sequence). The CDR3 runs to 15 residues. Trimming left V 1 base short and J 5 bases short, with 15 bases between. For the CDR3, the DNA is TGCAGTGCTAGAGGGGTTGGGGCTATGCATCAGCCCCAGCATTTT. Its protein is CSARGVGAMHQPQHF.

The chain employs TRBV11-2 and TRBJ1-1; tentatively, D is TRBD1 (5 bases). Trimming removed 5 bases at V and 4 bases at J, with 14 bases between. Germline-derived CDR1 and CDR2 are SGHAT and FQNNGV. This CDR3 region has 14 residues. CDR3 region: CASSTRVSGTEAFF. The DNA of the CDR3 is TGTGCCAGCAGCACCAGGGTGTCTGGCACTGAAGCTTTCTTT.

The chain combines TRBV19 with TRBJ1-1; TRBD1 is a possible D gene (6 bases). Germline V gene data show CDR1 as LNHDA and CDR2 as SQIVND (reference sequence). The CDR3 consists of 15 residues. V was clipped by 3 bases and J by 2 bases, with 13 bases between them. This CDR3 is CASSIGRGGNTEAFF. The CDR3 DNA reads TGTGCCAGTAGTATCGGAAGGGGGGGTAACACTGAAGCTTTCTTT.

V is TRBV10-3 and J is TRBJ1-2; TRBD1 matches at 7 bases. Germline-derived CDR1 and CDR2 are ENHRY and SYGVKD. The CDR3 is 15 amino acids. Trimming cost V 1 base and J 4 bases; bases outside gene matches: 6. CDR3: CAISEFTRDSYGYTF. CDR3 sequence (DNA): TGTGCCATCAGTGAGTTTACCCGGGACAGCTATGGCTACACCTTC.

This clonotype is deemed large. The chain uses TRBV7-9 and TRBJ1-2; D is possibly TRBD1 (6 bases). The CDR3 has 14 amino acids. V lost 5 bases and J 3 bases, leaving 13 bases between the germline ends. Germline V gene lookup returns CDR1 SEHNR and CDR2 FQNEAQ (reference sequence). The CDR3 loop is CASSGLRGDYGYTF. DNA of the CDR3: TGTGCCAGCAGCGGGCTCAGGGGCGACTATGGCTACACCTTC.

V and J are TRBV6-1 and TRBJ1-1, with D tentatively TRBD1 (6 bases). The CDR3 is 13 residues long. The germline CDR1 and CDR2 sequences are MNHNS and SASEGT. The V gene lost 7 bases and the J gene lost 0 bases, with 9 bases spanning the gap. The CDR3 bases are TGTGCCAGCAAACAGGGAATGAACACTGAAGCTTTCTTT. This translates into CASKQGMNTEAFF.

J is TRBJ1-2 and V is TRBV12-3 or TRBV12-4; the D gene is possibly TRBD1 (6 bases). Deletions cut 8 bases from V and 4 bases from J, with 20 bases between. The CDR3 sequence is 15 residues long. This chain's CDR3 is CASSSRRQVLYGYTF. In DNA form, the CDR3 reads TGTGCCAGCTCCTCCCGTCGACAGGTACTCTATGGCTACACCTTC.

This clonotype was detected only a few times. The rearrangement joins TRBV6-1 to TRBJ1-5, with D possibly matching TRBD1 (6 bases). This CDR3 contains 14 residues. Trimming stripped 8 bases from V and 7 bases from J, with 18 bases between. Germline V gene data show CDR1 as MNHNS and CDR2 as SASEGT. The CDR3 nucleotides are TGTGCCAGCGGAAAAACAGGGTTCGGCCAGCCCCAGCATTTT. Its protein product is CASGKTGFGQPQHF.

J is TRBJ1-2 and V is TRBV28; a possible D gene is TRBD1 (5 bases). V lost 7 bases and J lost 8, with 14 bases in between. This CDR3 is built from 12 residues. Germline lookup yields CDR1 MDHEN and CDR2 SYDVKM. In DNA form, the CDR3 reads TGTGCCAGCACAGCAGGGCCCGACGGCTACACCTTC. It is translated as CASTAGPDGYTF.

This clonotype was counted between two and nine times. This chain links TRBV7-2 with TRBJ1-2; D is ambiguous. Trimming removed 5 bases at V and 8 bases at J, with 12 bases between. Per germline, CDR1 SGHTA and CDR2 FQGNSA. The CDR3 spans 12 residues. CDR3 in DNA: TGTGCCAGCAGCGCGTCTCGGGAGGGCTACACCTTC. It codes for CASSASREGYTF.

The chain has TRBV2 and TRBJ2-5; D remains unclear. Germline CDR1 is SNHLY and CDR2 is FYNNEI. The CDR3 extends over 14 amino acids. V gave up 3 bases and J gave up 5 bases, with 13 bases separating them. CDR3 residues: CASSEGGGPETQYF. CDR3 DNA: TGTGCCAGCAGTGAGGGTGGTGGTCCGGAGACCCAGTACTTC.

This clonotype has a handful of counts. This sequence joins TRBV7-2 and TRBJ2-7; D unclear. The germline V and J ends were trimmed by 3 bases and 7 bases, with 16 bases remaining between them. The CDR3 is 14 residues long. The germline V gene has CDR1 SGHTA and CDR2 FQGNSA. The CDR3 DNA is TGTGCCAGCAGCTTGACCGCCGGCCTCGGTGAGCAGTACTTC. This encodes CASSLTAGLGEQYF.

The rearrangement joins TRBV28 to TRBJ2-2, with TRBD2 matching 7 bases. The germline V gene has CDR1 MDHEN and CDR2 SYDVKM. This CDR3 is 15 amino acids long. Trimming removed 1 base from V and 8 bases from J; junction bases left unmatched: 7. The CDR3 nucleotides are TGTGCCAGCAGTTTATCGGGTTCCGGGAGGGGGGAGCTGTTTTTT. Its translation: CASSLSGSGRGELFF.

The chain carries TRBV12-5 and TRBJ2-3; maybe TRBD1 (5 bases). Germline V gene sequence: CDR1 LGHNT, CDR2 FRNRAP. The CDR3 spans 14 residues. The V and J ends lost 2 bases and 5 bases respectively, with 11 bases between them. CDR3 coding DNA: TGTGCTAGTGGTTTGCAGGGTTATATAGATACGCAGTATTTT. Translation: CASGLQGYIDTQYF.

This clonotype was detected a few times. This rearrangement joins TRBV7-9 to TRBJ2-7; 7 bases line up with TRBD1. This CDR3 has 14 amino acids. With 6 bases clipped from V and 8 bases from J, the junction kept 13 bases outside the gene matches. Per germline, CDR1 SEHNR and CDR2 FQNEAQ (reference sequence). As DNA, the CDR3 is TGTGCCAGCAGACGGGACAGCCTGAGGTTCCAGCAGTACTTC. Its translation: CASRRDSLRFQQYF.

This rearrangement joins TRBV2 to TRBJ2-4, with 12 bases that match TRBD2. The CDR3 consists of 19 residues. The J segment lost 6 bases and the V segment lost 1 base, leaving 13 bases of the junction unmatched. Germline CDR1 is SNHLY and CDR2 is FYNNEI. The CDR3: CASSEVGLAGGLGSNIQYF. DNA of the CDR3: TGTGCCAGCAGTGAAGTCGGGCTAGCGGGAGGGCTTGGATCAAACATTCAGTACTTC.

J is TRBJ1-6 and V is TRBV28; 7 bases agree with TRBD1. V trimming: 5 bases; J trimming: 11 bases; junction bases outside the gene matches: 6. From germline, CDR1 is MDHEN and CDR2 SYDVKM. CDR3 length: 13 residues. CDR3 amino acids: CASSRRGFAPLHF. The CDR3 nucleotides read TGTGCCAGCAGTCGCAGGGGGTTTGCACCCCTCCACTTT. Together with reference TRBV28 and TRBJ1-6, the CDR3 gives the full variable domain: DVKVTQSSRYLVKRTGEKVFLECVQDMDHENMFWYRQDPGLGLRLIYFSYDVKMKEKGDIPEGYSVSREKKERFSLILESASTNQTSMYLCASSRRGFAPLHFGNGTRLTVT.

The chain employs TRBV7-6 and TRBJ1-2, with D possibly matching TRBD1 (5 bases). The CDR3 is 13 residues long. The germline V gene encodes CDR1 SGHVS and CDR2 FNYEAQ. Trimming cost V 2 bases and J 8 bases, with 12 bases left between them. The CDR3 spells CASSLQGAQGYTF. CDR3 DNA sequence: TGTGCCAGCAGCTTACAGGGAGCCCAAGGCTACACCTTC.